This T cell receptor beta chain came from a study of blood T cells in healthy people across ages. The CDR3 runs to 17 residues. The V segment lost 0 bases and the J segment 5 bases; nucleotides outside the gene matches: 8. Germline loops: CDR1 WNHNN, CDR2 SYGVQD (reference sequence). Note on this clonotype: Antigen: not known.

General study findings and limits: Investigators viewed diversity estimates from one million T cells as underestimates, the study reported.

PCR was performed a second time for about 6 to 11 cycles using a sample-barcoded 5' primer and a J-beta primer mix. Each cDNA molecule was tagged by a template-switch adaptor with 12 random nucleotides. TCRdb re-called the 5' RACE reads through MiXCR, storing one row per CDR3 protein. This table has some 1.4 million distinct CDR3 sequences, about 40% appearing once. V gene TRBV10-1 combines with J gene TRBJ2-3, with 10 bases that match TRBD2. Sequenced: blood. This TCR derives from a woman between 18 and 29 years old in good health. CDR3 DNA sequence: TGCGCCAGCAGTGAGTCGAGCAGCGGGGGGGTTCGAGATACGCAGTATTTT. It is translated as CASSESSSGGVRDTQYF.